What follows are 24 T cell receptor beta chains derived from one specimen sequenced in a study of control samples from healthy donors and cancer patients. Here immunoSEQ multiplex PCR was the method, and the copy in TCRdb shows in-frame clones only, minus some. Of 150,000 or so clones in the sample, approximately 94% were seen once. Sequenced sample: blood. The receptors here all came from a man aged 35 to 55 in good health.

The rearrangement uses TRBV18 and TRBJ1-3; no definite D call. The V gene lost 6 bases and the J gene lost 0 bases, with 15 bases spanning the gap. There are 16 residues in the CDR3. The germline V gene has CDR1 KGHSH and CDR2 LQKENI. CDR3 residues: CASSRVTYSSGNTIYF. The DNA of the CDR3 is TGTGCCAGCTCCCGGGTCACCTATAGCTCTGGAAACACCATATATTTT.

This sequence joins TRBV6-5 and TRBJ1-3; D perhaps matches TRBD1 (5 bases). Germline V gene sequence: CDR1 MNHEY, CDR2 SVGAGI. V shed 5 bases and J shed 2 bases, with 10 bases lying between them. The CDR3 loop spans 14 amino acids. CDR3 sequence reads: CASSTGQAGNTIYF. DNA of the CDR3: TGTGCCAGCAGTACCGGACAAGCTGGAAACACCATATATTTT.

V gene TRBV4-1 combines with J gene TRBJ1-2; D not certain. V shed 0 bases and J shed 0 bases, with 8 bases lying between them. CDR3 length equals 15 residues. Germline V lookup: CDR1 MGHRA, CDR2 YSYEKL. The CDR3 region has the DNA TGCGCCAGCAGCCAAGATCTTGGGGCTAACTATGGCTACACCTTC. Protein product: CASSQDLGANYGYTF.

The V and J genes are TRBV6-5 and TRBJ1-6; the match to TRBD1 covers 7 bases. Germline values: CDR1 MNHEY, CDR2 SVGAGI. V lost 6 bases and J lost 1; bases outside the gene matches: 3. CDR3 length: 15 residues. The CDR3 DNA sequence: TGTGCCAGCAGCCAGACAGGGTCCTATAATTCACCCCTCCACTTT. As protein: CASSQTGSYNSPLHF.

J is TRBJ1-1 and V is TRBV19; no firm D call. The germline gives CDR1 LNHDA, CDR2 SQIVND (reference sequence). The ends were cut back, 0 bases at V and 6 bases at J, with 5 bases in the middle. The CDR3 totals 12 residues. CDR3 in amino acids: CASSIDGAEAFF. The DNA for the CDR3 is TGTGCCAGTAGTATAGATGGAGCTGAAGCTTTCTTT.

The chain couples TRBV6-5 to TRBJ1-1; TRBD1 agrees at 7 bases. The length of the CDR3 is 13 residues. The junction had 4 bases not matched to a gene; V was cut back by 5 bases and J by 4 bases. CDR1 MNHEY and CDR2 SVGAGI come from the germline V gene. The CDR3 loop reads CASSQYRGTEAFF. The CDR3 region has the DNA TGTGCCAGCAGTCAGTACAGGGGCACTGAAGCTTTCTTT.

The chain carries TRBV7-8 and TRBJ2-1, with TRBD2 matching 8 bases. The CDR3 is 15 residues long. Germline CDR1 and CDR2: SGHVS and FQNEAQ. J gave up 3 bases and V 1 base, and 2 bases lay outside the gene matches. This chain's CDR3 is CASSLGRGVYNEQFF. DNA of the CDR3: TGTGCCAGCAGCTTAGGGCGGGGGGTCTACAATGAGCAGTTCTTC.

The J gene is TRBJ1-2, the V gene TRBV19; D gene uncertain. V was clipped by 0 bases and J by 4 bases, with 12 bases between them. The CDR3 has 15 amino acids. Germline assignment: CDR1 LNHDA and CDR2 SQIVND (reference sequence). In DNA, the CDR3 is TGTGCCAGTAGTATAGATTCCGCGGGTGGCTATGGCTACACCTTC. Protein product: CASSIDSAGGYGYTF.

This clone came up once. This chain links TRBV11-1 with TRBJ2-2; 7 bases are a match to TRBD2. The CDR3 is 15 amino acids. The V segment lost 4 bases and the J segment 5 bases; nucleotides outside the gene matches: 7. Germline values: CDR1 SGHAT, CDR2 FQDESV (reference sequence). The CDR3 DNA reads TGTGCCAGCAGCTCCGCCTGGGGAGGGACCGGGGAGCTGTTTTTT. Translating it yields CASSSAWGGTGELFF. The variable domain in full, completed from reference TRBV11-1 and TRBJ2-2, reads EAEVAQSPRYKITEKSQAVAFWCDPISGHATLYWYRQILGQGPELLVQFQDESVVDDSQLPKDRFSAERLKGVDSTLKIQPAELGDSAMYLCASSSAWGGTGELFFGEGSRLTVL.

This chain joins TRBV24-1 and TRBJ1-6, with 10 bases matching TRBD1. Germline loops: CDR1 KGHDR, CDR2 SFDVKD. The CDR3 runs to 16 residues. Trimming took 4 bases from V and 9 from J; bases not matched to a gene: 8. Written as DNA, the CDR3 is TGTGCCACCAGTGAACCCGGACAGGGGGTACGTTCACCCCTCCACTTT. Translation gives CATSEPGQGVRSPLHF.

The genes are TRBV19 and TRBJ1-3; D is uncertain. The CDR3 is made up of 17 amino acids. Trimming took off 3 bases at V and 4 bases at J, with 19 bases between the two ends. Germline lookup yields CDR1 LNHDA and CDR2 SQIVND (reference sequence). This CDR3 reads CASSMGTGEWSGNTIYF. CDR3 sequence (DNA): TGTGCCAGTAGTATGGGTACCGGGGAATGGTCCGGAAACACCATATATTTT.

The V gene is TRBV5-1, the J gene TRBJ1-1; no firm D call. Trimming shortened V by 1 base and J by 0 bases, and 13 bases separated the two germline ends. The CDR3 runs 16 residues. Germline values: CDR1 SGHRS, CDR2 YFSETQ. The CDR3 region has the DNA TGCGCCAGCAGCTTGCAGACACCCCCTGTGAACACTGAAGCTTTCTTT. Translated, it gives CASSLQTPPVNTEAFF.

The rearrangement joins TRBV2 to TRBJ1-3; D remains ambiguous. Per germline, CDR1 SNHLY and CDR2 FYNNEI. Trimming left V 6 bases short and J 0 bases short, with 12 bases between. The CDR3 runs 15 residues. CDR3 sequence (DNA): TGTGCCAGCAGATTTCGCGGAAACTCTGGAAACACCATATATTTT. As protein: CASRFRGNSGNTIYF.

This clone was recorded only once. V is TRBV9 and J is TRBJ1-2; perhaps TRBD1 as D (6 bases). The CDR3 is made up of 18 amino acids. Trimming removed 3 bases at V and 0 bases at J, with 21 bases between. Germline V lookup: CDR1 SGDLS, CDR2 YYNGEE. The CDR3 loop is CASSDNTGTDPSNYGYTF. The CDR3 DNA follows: TGTGCCAGCAGCGATAACACAGGGACGGACCCTTCTAACTATGGCTACACCTTC.

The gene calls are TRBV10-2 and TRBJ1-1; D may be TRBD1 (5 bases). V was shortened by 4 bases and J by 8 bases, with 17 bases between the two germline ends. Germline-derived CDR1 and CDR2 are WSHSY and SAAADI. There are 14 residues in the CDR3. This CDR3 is CASSGDLTGFEAFF. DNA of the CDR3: TGCGCCAGCAGTGGGGACCTCACAGGATTCGAAGCTTTCTTT.

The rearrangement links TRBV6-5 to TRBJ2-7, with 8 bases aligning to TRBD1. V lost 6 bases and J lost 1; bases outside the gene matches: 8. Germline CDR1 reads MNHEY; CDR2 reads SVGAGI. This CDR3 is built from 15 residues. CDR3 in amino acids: CASSPGQGTSYEQYF. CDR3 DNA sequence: TGTGCCAGCAGCCCAGGACAGGGTACATCCTACGAGCAGTACTTC.

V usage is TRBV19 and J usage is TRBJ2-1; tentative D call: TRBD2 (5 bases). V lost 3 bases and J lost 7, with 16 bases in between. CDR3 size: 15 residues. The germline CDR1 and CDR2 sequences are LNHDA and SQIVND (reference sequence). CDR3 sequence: CASSIRAGDWNEQFF. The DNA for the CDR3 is TGTGCCAGTAGTATCCGGGCGGGTGATTGGAATGAGCAGTTCTTC.

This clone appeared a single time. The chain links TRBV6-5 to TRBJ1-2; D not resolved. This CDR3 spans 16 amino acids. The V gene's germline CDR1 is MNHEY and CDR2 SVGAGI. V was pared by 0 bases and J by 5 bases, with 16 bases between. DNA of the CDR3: TGTGCCAGCAGTTACTCGAGCGTGGGAGGGCTATATGGCTACACCTTC. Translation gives CASSYSSVGGLYGYTF.

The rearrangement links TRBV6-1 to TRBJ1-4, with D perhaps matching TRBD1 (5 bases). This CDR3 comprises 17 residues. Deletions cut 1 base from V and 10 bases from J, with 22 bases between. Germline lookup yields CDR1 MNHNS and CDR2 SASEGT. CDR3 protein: CASSEGAGQTYGGKLFF. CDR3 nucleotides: TGTGCCAGCAGTGAAGGCGCTGGGCAAACATACGGGGGAAAACTGTTTTTT.

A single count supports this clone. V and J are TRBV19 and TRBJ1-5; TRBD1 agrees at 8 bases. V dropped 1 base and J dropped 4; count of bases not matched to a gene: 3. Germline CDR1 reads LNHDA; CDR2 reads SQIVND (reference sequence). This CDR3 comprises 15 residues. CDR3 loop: CASSIGTGGNQPQHF. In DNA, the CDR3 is TGTGCCAGTAGTATAGGAACAGGGGGGAATCAGCCCCAGCATTTT.

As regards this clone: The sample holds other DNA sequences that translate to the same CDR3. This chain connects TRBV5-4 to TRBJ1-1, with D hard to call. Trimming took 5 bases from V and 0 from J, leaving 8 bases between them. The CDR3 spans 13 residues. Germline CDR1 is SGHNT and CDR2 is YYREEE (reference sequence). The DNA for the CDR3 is TGTGCCAGCAGTTCGGGATTGAACACTGAAGCTTTCTTT. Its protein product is CASSSGLNTEAFF.

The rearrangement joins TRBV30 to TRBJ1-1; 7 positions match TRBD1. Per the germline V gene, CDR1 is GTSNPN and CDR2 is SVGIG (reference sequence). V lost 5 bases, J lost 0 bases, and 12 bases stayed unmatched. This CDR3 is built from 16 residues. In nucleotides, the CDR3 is TGTGCCTGGGCAACAGGGGCCCTTAGCATGAACACTGAAGCTTTCTTT. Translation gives CAWATGALSMNTEAFF.

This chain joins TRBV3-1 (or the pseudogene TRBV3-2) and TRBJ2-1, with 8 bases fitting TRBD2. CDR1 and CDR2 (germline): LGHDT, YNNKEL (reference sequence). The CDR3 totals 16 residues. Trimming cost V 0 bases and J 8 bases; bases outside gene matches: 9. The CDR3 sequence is CASSQEEVAGLDEQFF. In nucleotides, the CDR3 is TGTGCCAGCAGCCAAGAGGAGGTAGCGGGGTTGGATGAGCAGTTCTTC.

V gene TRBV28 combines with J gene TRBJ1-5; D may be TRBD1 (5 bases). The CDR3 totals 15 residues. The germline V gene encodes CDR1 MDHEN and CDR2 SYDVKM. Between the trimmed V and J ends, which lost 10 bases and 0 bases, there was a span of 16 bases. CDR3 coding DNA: TGTGCCACCTCGTTGCAGGGTTATAGCAATCAGCCCCAGCATTTT. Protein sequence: CATSLQGYSNQPQHF.